The present entry profiles one TCR beta chain with its context. Clones were sequenced by immunoSEQ multiplex PCR, and TCRdb holds only the in-frame ones, with some missing. Of around 310,000 clones listed, 88% are singletons. V lost 0 bases to trimming and J lost 4 bases, with 10 bases between them. This CDR3 is built from 15 residues. Looked up from germline, CDR1 is MNHNY and CDR2 is SVGAGI (reference sequence). These data originate in a study of blood T cell repertoires in COVID-19. This receptor was taken from a woman aged 45-59 years with active or convalescent COVID-19. The sequenced sample consisted of peripheral blood. The chain couples TRBV6-6 to TRBJ1-3, with unresolved D. In DNA form, the CDR3 reads TGTGCCAGCAGTTACTCGCCAACGGGGGGAAACACCATATATTTT. It codes for CASSYSPTGGNTIYF.